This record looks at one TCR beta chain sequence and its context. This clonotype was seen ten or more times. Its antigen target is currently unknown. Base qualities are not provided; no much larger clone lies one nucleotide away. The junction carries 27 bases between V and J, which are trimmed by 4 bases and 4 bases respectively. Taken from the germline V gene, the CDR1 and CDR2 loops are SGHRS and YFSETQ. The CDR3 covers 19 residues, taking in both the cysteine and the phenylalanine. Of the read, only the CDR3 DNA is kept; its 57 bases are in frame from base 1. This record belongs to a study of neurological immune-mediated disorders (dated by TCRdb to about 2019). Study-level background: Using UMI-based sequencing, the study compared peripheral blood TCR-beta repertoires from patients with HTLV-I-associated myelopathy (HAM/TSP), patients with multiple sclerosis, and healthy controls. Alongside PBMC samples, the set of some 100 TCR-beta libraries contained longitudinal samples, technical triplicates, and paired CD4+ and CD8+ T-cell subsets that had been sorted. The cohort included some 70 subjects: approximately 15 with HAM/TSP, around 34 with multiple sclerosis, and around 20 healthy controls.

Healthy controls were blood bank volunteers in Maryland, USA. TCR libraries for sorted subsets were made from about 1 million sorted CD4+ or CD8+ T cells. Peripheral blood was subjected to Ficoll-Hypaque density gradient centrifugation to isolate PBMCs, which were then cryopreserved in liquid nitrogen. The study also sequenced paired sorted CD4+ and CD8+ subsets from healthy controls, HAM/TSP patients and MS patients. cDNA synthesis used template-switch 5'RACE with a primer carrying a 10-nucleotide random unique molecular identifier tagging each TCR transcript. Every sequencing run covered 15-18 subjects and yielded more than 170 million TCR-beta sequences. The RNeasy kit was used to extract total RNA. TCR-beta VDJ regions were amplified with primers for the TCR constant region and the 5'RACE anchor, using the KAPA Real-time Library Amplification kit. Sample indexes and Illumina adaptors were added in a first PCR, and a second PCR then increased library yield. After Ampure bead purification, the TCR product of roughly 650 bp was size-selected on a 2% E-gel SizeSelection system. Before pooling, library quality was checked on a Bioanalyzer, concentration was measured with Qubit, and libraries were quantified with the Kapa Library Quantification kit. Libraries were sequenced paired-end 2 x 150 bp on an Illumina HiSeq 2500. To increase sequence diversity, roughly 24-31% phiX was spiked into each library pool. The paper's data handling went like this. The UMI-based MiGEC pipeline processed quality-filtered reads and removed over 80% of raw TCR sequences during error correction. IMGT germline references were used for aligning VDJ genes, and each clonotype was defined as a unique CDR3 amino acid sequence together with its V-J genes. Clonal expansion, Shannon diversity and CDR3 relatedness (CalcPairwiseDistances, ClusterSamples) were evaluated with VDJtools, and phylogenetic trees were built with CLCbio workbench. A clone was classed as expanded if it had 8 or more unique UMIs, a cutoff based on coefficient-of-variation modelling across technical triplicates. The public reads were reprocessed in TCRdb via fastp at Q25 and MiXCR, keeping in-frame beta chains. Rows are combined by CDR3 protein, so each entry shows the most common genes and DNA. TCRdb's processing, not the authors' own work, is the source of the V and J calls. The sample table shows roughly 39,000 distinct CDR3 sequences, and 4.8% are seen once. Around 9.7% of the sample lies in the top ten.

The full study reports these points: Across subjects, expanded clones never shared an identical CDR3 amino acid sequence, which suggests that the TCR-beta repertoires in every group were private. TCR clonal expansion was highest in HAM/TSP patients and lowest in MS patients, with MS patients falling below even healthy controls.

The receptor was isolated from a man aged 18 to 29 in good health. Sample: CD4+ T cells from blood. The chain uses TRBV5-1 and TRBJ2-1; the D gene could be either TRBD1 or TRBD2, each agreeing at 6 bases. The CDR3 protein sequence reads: CASSLLGFGRGGFYNEQFF. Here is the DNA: TGCGCCAGCAGCCTCCTAGGGTTCGGCAGGGGAGGATTTTACAATGAGCAGTTCTTC.